This is a list of T cell receptor beta chains from one sample in a study of breast tumors, draining lymph nodes, adjacent tissues. TCRdb reprocessed the multiplex PCR reads via MiXCR and lists one record per CDR3 protein. The repertoire holds around 70,000 distinct CDR3 sequences, with around two fifths as singletons. The sample comprised breast tumor tissue. These receptors all come from a female donor with breast cancer. Some clones in this sample may be carry-over from other donors' samples. CDR3s include the opening cysteine and the closing phenylalanine or tryptophan. The D gene is left open where the match is weak. Some rows mark clone size as missing; the rest say once, few, many or name a class of expanded clone.

d_gene	abundance	v_gene	j_gene	CDR3nt	CDR3aa
TRBD1	many	TRBV6-6	TRBJ2-7	TGTGCCAGCAGTTACACCCGGGACAGGGGCACCTACGAGCAGTACTTC	CASSYTRDRGTYEQYF
TRBD1	many	TRBV11-2	TRBJ1-4	TGTGCCAGCAGCCGGGACAGAAATGAAAAACTGTTTTTT	CASSRDRNEKLFF
-	many	TRBV14	TRBJ2-5	TGTGCCAGCAGCCAAGTAGTCTTCCAAGAGACCCAGTCCTTC	CASSQVVFQETQSF
TRBD1	many	TRBV12-3/TRBV12-4	TRBJ1-4	TGTGCCAGCAGTTTCTGGGACAGGGGTGAAAAACTGTTTTTT	CASSFWDRGEKLFF
-	many	TRBV20-1	TRBJ2-4	TGCAGTGCCCCCTGGGGCGTCGCCAAAAACATTCAGTACTTC	CSAPWGVAKNIQYF
-	many	TRBV18	TRBJ2-7	TGTGCCAGCTCACCCCCGTCGGACACCTACGAGCAGTACTTC	CASSPPSDTYEQYF
TRBD1	many	TRBV7-9	TRBJ2-3	TGTGCCAGCAGCGTACGGGACAGGTCTAGCACAGATACGCAGTATTTT	CASSVRDRSSTDTQYF
-	few	TRBV10-2	TRBJ2-7	TGTGCCAGCTCACCAGTACCTATAGCCTGGGGGACCTCCTACGAGCAGTACTTC	CASSPVPIAWGTSYEQYF
-	many	TRBV30	TRBJ2-3	TGTGCCTGGAGTAAGGGAGCAGATACGCAGTATTTT	CAWSKGADTQYF
TRBD1	-	TRBV2	TRBJ2-7	TGTGCCAGCAATCGGGACAGAATCTACGAGCAGTACTTC	CASNRDRIYEQYF
TRBD2	many	TRBV4-2	TRBJ2-2	TGTGCCAGCAGCCAAGAGGCTAGCGGGAGGACCGGGGAGCTGTTTTTT	CASSQEASGRTGELFF
TRBD2	many	TRBV7-8	TRBJ2-1	TGTGCCAGCAGCTTAGGGGGGGACTATCGGTACAATGAGCAGTTCTTC	CASSLGGDYRYNEQFF
-	few	TRBV25-1	TRBJ1-5	TGTGCCAGCAGTGAATCCCGACAGTCCAAGACCCAGCATTTT	CASSESRQSKTQHF
-	many	TRBV9	TRBJ1-3	TGTGCCAGCAGCGTAGAGGGTGGTTTTGGAAACACCATATATTTT	CASSVEGGFGNTIYF
-	-	TRBV5-8	TRBJ1-1	TGTGCCAGCAGCTTCTGGCGGATTCACACTGAAGCTTTCTTT	CASSFWRIHTEAFF
TRBD1	many	TRBV20-1	TRBJ2-4	TGCAGTGCTACCGGGACAGGGGCTGACGAGGTCATTCAGTACTTC	CSATGTGADEVIQYF
TRBD2	many	TRBV7-3	TRBJ2-3	TGTGCCAGCAGCCTAAGACTAGCCCCAAACACAGATACGCAGTATTTT	CASSLRLAPNTDTQYF
-	many	TRBV18	TRBJ2-6	TGTGCCAGCTCACCAAACACGGGTGTGGGGGCCAACGTCCTGACTTTC	CASSPNTGVGANVLTF
TRBD2	many	TRBV30	TRBJ2-7	TGTGCCTGGAGTCATACGAATAGCGGGAACCCCTACGAGCAGTACTTC	CAWSHTNSGNPYEQYF
-	-	TRBV7-2	TRBJ1-6	TGTGCCAGCAGCTTAGGGAGGTCACCCCTCCACTTT	CASSLGRSPLHF
-	many	TRBV12-3/TRBV12-4	TRBJ1-6	TGTGCCAGCAGTTTGGAGGGAGGACGGAATTCACCCCTCCACTTT	CASSLEGGRNSPLHF
-	-	TRBV19	TRBJ2-3	TGTGCCAGTAGTATCACGGGGGAAGGCACAGATACGCAGTATTTT	CASSITGEGTDTQYF
TRBD1	medium-sized	TRBV7-9	TRBJ2-5	TGTGCCAGCAGCTTACCGAAAGGGACAGGGCGGGCGCAATATTTAGAGACCCAGTACTTC	CASSLPKGTGRAQYLETQYF
-	many	TRBV5-4	TRBJ1-2	TGTGCCAGCAGCGTCCGGTGGGGGAGTCACTATGGCTACACCTTC	CASSVRWGSHYGYTF
-	many	TRBV4-2	TRBJ1-2	TGTGCCAGCAGAGAAACCGGGACCCACTATGGCTACACCTTC	CASRETGTHYGYTF
-	many	TRBV7-8	TRBJ1-5	TGTGCCAGCAGATCAGTCCCGGGACAGCCCCAGCATTTT	CASRSVPGQPQHF
-	many	TRBV12-3/TRBV12-4	TRBJ1-2	TGTGCCAGCAGTTTATCTGAGAGGAACTATAGCTACACCTTC	CASSLSERNYSYTF
-	many	TRBV10-2	TRBJ1-4	TGCGCCAGCAGCGCCACAGGGGAAAAACTGTTTTTT	CASSATGEKLFF
-	few	TRBV7-2	TRBJ1-1	TGTGCCAGCAGCTTCGAGGCGGGCCGGGGCACTGAAGCTTTCTTT	CASSFEAGRGTEAFF
-	many	TRBV7-9	TRBJ2-1	TGTGCCAGCAGCTTAGCGCCTGAGCAGTTCTTC	CASSLAPEQFF
-	-	TRBV19	TRBJ1-1	TGTGCCAGTAGTAGAGGGGCCAACACTGAAGCTTTCTTT	CASSRGANTEAFF
TRBD1	-	TRBV5-1	TRBJ2-6	TGCGCCAGCAGCTTAATTAGGACAGGGTGGGTCTACGTCCTGACTTTC	CASSLIRTGWVYVLTF
-	many	TRBV7-2	TRBJ2-2	TGTGCCAGCAGCTTACAGTCAGGGAACACCGGGGAGCTGTTTTTT	CASSLQSGNTGELFF
-	many	TRBV2	TRBJ2-5	TGTGCCAGCAGTAAAGGTGTCGGCGTGGGGTCGACCCAGTACTTC	CASSKGVGVGSTQYF
TRBD1	-	TRBV20-1	TRBJ1-6	TGCAGTGCTAGCGATAAAAACAGGGGTGCTCAGCCCCTCCACTTT	CSASDKNRGAQPLHF
TRBD1	many	TRBV9	TRBJ1-3	TGTGCCAGCAGCGCCGGACAGGGTGGAAACACCATATATTTT	CASSAGQGGNTIYF
-	many	TRBV6-5	TRBJ2-2	TGTGCCAGCAGTCACTCGCATTCTAACACCGGGGAGCTGTTTTTT	CASSHSHSNTGELFF
-	-	TRBV7-9	TRBJ2-3	TGTGCCAGCAGTTGGGGGACCGGGACAGATACGCAGTATTTT	CASSWGTGTDTQYF
-	-	TRBV7-3	TRBJ1-2	TGTGCCAGCAGCGCGGACGGGGGAAACTATGGCTACACCTTC	CASSADGGNYGYTF
TRBD1	many	TRBV28	TRBJ1-5	TGTGCCAGCAGTTCGATGGGGCAGGGGGTCGTTCGACAGCCCCAGCATTTT	CASSSMGQGVVRQPQHF
TRBD2	-	TRBV11-3	TRBJ2-1	TGTGCCAGCAGTAAAACCCCCAGCGGGAGGGCCGTGTACAATGAGCAGTTCTTC	CASSKTPSGRAVYNEQFF
TRBD2	-	TRBV10-3	TRBJ2-3	TGTGCCATCAGTCGTGGGATAGCGGGGGGTAGCACAGATACGCAGTATTTT	CAISRGIAGGSTDTQYF
-	many	TRBV6-5	TRBJ1-2	TGTGCCAGCAGTCACCGGGTGGACTATGGCTACACCTTC	CASSHRVDYGYTF
TRBD1	-	TRBV20-1	TRBJ2-7	TGCGGTGCGGCAGGGGGCTGGGATAAGTTCGAGCAGTACTTC	CGAAGGWDKFEQYF
TRBD1	medium-sized	TRBV5-1	TRBJ2-7	TGCGCCAGCAGCCCGGTGGGACAGTCCTTCTCCGAGCAGTACTTC	CASSPVGQSFSEQYF
TRBD1	many	TRBV3-1	TRBJ1-3	TGTGCCAGCAGCCCGACAGGGGGAAACACCATATATTTT	CASSPTGGNTIYF
-	once	TRBV7-6	TRBJ1-4	TGTGCCAGCAGCTACGTGGGGAGGGCTAATGAAAAACTGTTTTTT	CASSYVGRANEKLFF
-	-	TRBV5-1	TRBJ1-6	TGCGCCAGCAGCCAAGATAGCTCCCCCCACCACTTT	CASSQDSSPHHF
-	-	TRBV18	TRBJ1-3	TGTGCCAGCTCACCCGGGCTGGGGAGCTCTGGAAACACCATATATTTT	CASSPGLGSSGNTIYF
TRBD2	-	TRBV7-2	TRBJ2-2	TGTGCCAGCAGCTTAGAACTTAGCGGGGTGTCGGCGGAGCTGTTTTTT	CASSLELSGVSAELFF
-	many	TRBV30	TRBJ2-7	TGTGCCTGGCTAAGGGACTACGAGCAGTACTTC	CAWLRDYEQYF
TRBD2	many	TRBV20-1	TRBJ2-5	TGCAGTGCAATACTAGCGGGAGGGCCGGAGACCCAGTACTTC	CSAILAGGPETQYF
TRBD1	many	TRBV5-1	TRBJ2-5	TGCGCCAGCAGCCAGGGGACAGCTACCGGTCTGGAGACCCAGTACTTC	CASSQGTATGLETQYF
-	many	TRBV12-3/TRBV12-4	TRBJ2-2	TGTGCCAGCAGTAGGGACACCGGGGAGCTGTTTTTT	CASSRDTGELFF
TRBD1	-	TRBV10-3	TRBJ1-2	TGTGCCATCACCGGGGACAGGATGCGGCACTATGGCTACACCTTC	CAITGDRMRHYGYTF
-	few	TRBV10-2	TRBJ1-1	TGCGCCATCTCCGGGTCAGCCCAGGTGGGGGGAACTGAAGCTTTCTTT	CAISGSAQVGGTEAFF
TRBD2	many	TRBV4-1	TRBJ2-1	TGCGCCAGCAGCCACCCTAGCGGGGAGGTCGCCTACAATGAGCAGTTCTTC	CASSHPSGEVAYNEQFF
-	many	TRBV12-3/TRBV12-4	TRBJ2-7	TGTGCCAGCAGTCCCGACCCCCACGAGCAGTACTTC	CASSPDPHEQYF
TRBD1	many	TRBV6-5	TRBJ2-7	TGTGCCAGCAAAAAAGGGGACAGGATCAACGAGCAGTACTTC	CASKKGDRINEQYF